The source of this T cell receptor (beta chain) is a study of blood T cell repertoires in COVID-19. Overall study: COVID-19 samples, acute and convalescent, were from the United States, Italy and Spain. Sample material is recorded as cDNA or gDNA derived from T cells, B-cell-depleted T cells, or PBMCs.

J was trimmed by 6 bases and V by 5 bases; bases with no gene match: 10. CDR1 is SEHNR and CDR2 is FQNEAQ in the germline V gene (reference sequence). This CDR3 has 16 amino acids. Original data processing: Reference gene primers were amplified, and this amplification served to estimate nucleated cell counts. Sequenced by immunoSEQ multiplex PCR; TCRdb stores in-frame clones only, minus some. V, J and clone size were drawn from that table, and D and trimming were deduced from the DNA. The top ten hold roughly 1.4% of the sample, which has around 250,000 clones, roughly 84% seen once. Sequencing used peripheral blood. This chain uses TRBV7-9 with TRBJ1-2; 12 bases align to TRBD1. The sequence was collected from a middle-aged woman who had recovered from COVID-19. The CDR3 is CASSLTGQGATHGYTF. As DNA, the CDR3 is TGTGCCAGCAGCCTCACGGGACAGGGGGCCACGCATGGCTACACCTTC.